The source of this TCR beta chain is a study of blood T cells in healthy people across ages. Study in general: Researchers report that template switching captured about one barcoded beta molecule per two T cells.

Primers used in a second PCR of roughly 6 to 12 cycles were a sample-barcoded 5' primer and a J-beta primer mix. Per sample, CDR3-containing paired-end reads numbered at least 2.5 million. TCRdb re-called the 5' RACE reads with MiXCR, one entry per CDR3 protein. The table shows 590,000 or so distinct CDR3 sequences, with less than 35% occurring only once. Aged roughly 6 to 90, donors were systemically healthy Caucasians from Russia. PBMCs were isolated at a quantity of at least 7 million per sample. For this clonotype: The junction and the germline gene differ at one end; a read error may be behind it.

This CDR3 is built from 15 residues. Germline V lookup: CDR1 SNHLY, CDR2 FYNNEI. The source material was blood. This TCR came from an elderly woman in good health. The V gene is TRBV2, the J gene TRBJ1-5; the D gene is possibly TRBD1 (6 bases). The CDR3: CASAPEQGSSQPQHF. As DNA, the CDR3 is TGTGCCAGCGCTCCGGAACAGGGAAGCAGTCAGCCCCAGCATTTT.